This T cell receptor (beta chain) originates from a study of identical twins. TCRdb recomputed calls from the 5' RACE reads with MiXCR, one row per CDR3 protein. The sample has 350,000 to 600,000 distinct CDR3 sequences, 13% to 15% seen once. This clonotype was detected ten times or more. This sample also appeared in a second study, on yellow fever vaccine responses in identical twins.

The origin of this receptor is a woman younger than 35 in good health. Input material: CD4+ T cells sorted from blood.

The CDR3 bases are TGTGCCAGCAGTAAAGGGGGGAAGACCCAGTACTTC. It specifies CASSKGGKTQYF. The rearrangement links TRBV12-3 or TRBV12-4 to TRBJ2-5, with D possibly being TRBD1 or TRBD2 (6 bases each). This CDR3 comprises 12 residues. V lost 5 bases to trimming and J lost 6 bases, with 10 bases between them.